This T cell receptor (beta chain) was sequenced during a study of blood T cell repertoires in COVID-19. Study as a whole: Researchers got acute and convalescent COVID-19 samples from the United States, Italy and Spain. Sources were T cells, B-cell-depleted T cells, or PBMCs; the material itself was cDNA or gDNA.

In the original processing: Estimated nucleated cell counts came from reference gene primer amplification. Libraries were prepared by immunoSEQ multiplex PCR; TCRdb keeps only in-frame clonotypes and omits some of them. V and J calls and clone size are those listed in that table; D and trimming were worked out from the DNA. The top ten clones hold 3.5% to 5.5% of a sample with 250,000 or so clones, about 91% of them seen once. The V gene lost 5 bases and the J gene lost 4 bases, with 13 bases spanning the gap. Germline V gene sequence: CDR1 SQVTM, CDR2 ANQGSEA. The CDR3 is 13 amino acids. The sequencing sample was made of peripheral blood. The clonotype was recovered from a woman in her 40s who had recovered from COVID-19. V gene TRBV29-1 combines with J gene TRBJ2-3; no clear D gene. The chain's CDR3 is CSVSPNRADTQYF. Here the CDR3 DNA reads TGCAGCGTTTCTCCAAACCGCGCAGATACGCAGTATTTT.